The rows below give T cell receptor beta chains drawn from one sample of a study of blood T cell repertoires in COVID-19. TCRdb's copy holds only in-frame clones and misses some; the assay was immunoSEQ multiplex PCR. The sample has approximately 98,000 clones, around 90% seen once. Sequencing was performed on peripheral blood. The receptors here all came from a human donor in a cohort sampled during active COVID-19. The CDR3 runs from the conserved cysteine through the conserved F or W.

v_gene: TRBV7-9
j_gene: TRBJ2-2
CDR3aa: CASSVDTGELFF

v_gene: TRBV9
j_gene: TRBJ2-1
CDR3aa: CASSVLPGGGNEQFF

v_gene: TRBV29-1
j_gene: TRBJ2-2
CDR3aa: CSPGQREVVTGELFF

v_gene: TRBV15
j_gene: TRBJ2-3
CDR3aa: CATSREGDFADTQYF

v_gene: TRBV6-2/TRBV6-3
j_gene: TRBJ2-3
CDR3aa: CASSYAGLAGMGDTQYF

v_gene: TRBV13
j_gene: TRBJ1-5
CDR3aa: CASSLGQGAGQPQHF

v_gene: TRBV12-3/TRBV12-4
j_gene: TRBJ1-2
CDR3aa: CASSLVAGEGYTF

v_gene: TRBV10-2
j_gene: TRBJ2-3
CDR3aa: CASGGTARVGDTQYF

v_gene: TRBV6-5
j_gene: TRBJ1-4
CDR3aa: CASSPRANEKLFF

v_gene: TRBV29-1
j_gene: TRBJ2-4
CDR3aa: CSVLTTRGLAKNIQYF

v_gene: TRBV14
j_gene: TRBJ2-1
CDR3aa: CASSQRVGGSIYEQFF

v_gene: TRBV23-1
j_gene: TRBJ2-5
CDR3aa: CASSPLPAGGIQETQYF

v_gene: TRBV2
j_gene: TRBJ2-1
CDR3aa: CASSGDFAGEWGEQFF

v_gene: TRBV13
j_gene: TRBJ2-7
CDR3aa: CASSLGGQGPPEQYF

v_gene: TRBV6-2/TRBV6-3
j_gene: TRBJ2-7
CDR3aa: CASNPGTSGSHEQYF

v_gene: TRBV2
j_gene: TRBJ1-1
CDR3aa: CASSEDGRGTEAFF

v_gene: TRBV24-1
j_gene: TRBJ2-3
CDR3aa: CATSDTSGTPDTQYF

v_gene: TRBV5-1
j_gene: TRBJ1-1
CDR3aa: CASSVLQGSTEAFF

v_gene: TRBV2
j_gene: TRBJ2-2
CDR3aa: CASSEQNTGELFF

v_gene: TRBV5-1
j_gene: TRBJ2-7
CDR3aa: CASSSTQVIHEQYF

v_gene: TRBV18
j_gene: TRBJ2-2
CDR3aa: CASSPAGDMNTGELFF

v_gene: TRBV2
j_gene: TRBJ2-1
CDR3aa: CASRVGYNEQFF

v_gene: TRBV6-5
j_gene: TRBJ1-4
CDR3aa: CASSQSTGPYEKLFF

v_gene: TRBV7-6
j_gene: TRBJ1-4
CDR3aa: CASSLVFQTSGEKLFF

v_gene: TRBV7-9
j_gene: TRBJ2-7
CDR3aa: CASSWTSDRAYEQYF

v_gene: TRBV6-5
j_gene: TRBJ2-7
CDR3aa: CASAASGRSYEQYF

v_gene: TRBV10-2
j_gene: TRBJ2-7
CDR3aa: CASSDQTGLKQYF

v_gene: TRBV19
j_gene: TRBJ1-5
CDR3aa: CASSIYGTVNSNQPQHF

v_gene: TRBV5-1
j_gene: TRBJ2-3
CDR3aa: CASSLGTSGDRQYF

v_gene: TRBV7-9
j_gene: TRBJ1-2
CDR3aa: CASEGRNYGYTF

v_gene: TRBV7-9
j_gene: TRBJ2-7
CDR3aa: CASSSGQGTGPYEQYF

v_gene: TRBV5-1
j_gene: TRBJ1-1
CDR3aa: CASSLGRVAEAFF

v_gene: TRBV9
j_gene: TRBJ2-1
CDR3aa: CASSVLIASGGAWGEQFF

v_gene: TRBV13
j_gene: TRBJ1-1
CDR3aa: CASSLGSAGAGTEAFF

v_gene: TRBV19
j_gene: TRBJ1-5
CDR3aa: CASTSLNQPQHF

v_gene: TRBV27
j_gene: TRBJ1-2
CDR3aa: CASSLGTAADGYTF

v_gene: TRBV18
j_gene: TRBJ1-2
CDR3aa: CASSPEGNYGYTF

v_gene: TRBV11-2
j_gene: TRBJ1-4
CDR3aa: CASSWGGSAEKLFF

v_gene: TRBV28
j_gene: TRBJ1-2
CDR3aa: CASSLYETGNYGYTF

v_gene: TRBV11-2
j_gene: TRBJ1-1
CDR3aa: CASSPEGAEAFF

v_gene: TRBV19
j_gene: TRBJ2-2
CDR3aa: CASSTQGTTGELFF

v_gene: TRBV5-1
j_gene: TRBJ2-3
CDR3aa: CASSLALDTQYF

v_gene: TRBV4-1
j_gene: TRBJ2-7
CDR3aa: CASSQRQSSLTYEQYF

v_gene: TRBV28
j_gene: TRBJ2-3
CDR3aa: CASRTGRQTDTQYF

v_gene: TRBV3-1/TRBV3-2
j_gene: TRBJ2-7
CDR3aa: CASSRTGGTYEQYF

v_gene: TRBV15
j_gene: TRBJ2-7
CDR3aa: CATRPGPGGPYEQYF

v_gene: TRBV6-4
j_gene: TRBJ2-4
CDR3aa: CASSGTNLF

v_gene: TRBV24-1
j_gene: TRBJ2-6
CDR3aa: CATSAPPGGAGANVLTF

v_gene: TRBV27
j_gene: TRBJ2-7
CDR3aa: CASSSDRSSYEQYF

v_gene: TRBV7-9
j_gene: TRBJ2-5
CDR3aa: CASSLARRETQYF

v_gene: TRBV5-8
j_gene: TRBJ2-2
CDR3aa: CASSLRQGTGELFF